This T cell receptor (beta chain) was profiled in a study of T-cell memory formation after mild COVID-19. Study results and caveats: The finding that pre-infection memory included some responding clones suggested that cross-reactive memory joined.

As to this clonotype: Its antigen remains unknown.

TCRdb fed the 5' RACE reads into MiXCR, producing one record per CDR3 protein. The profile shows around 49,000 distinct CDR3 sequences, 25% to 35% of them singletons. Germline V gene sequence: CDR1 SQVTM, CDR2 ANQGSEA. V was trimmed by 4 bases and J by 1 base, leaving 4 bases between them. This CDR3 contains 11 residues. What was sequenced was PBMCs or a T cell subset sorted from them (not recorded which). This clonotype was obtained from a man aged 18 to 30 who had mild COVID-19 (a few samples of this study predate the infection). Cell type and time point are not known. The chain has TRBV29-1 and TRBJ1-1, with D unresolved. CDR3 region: CSVVTNTEAFF. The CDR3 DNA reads TGCAGCGTTGTGACGAACACTGAAGCTTTCTTT. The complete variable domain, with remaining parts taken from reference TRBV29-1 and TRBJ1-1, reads SAVISQKPSRDICQRGTSLTIQCQVDSQVTMMFWYRQQPGQSLTLIATANQGSEATYESGFVIDKFPISRPNLTFSTLTVSNMSPEDSSIYLCSVVTNTEAFFGQGTRLTVV.